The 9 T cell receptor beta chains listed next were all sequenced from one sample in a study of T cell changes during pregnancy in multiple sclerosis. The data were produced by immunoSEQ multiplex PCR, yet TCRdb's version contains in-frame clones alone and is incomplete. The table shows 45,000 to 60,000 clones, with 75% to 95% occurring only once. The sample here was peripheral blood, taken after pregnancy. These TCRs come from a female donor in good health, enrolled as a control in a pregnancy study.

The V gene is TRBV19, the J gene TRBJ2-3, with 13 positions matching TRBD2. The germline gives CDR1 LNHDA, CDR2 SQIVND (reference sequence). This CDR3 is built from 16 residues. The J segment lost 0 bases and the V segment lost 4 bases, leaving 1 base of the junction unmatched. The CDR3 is CASSKGLAGSTDTQYF. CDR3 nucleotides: TGTGCCAGTAGTAAGGGACTAGCGGGGAGCACAGATACGCAGTATTTT.

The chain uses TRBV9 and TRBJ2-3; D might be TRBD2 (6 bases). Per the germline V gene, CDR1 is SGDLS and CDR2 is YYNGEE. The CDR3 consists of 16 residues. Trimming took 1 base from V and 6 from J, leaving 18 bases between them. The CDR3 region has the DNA TGTGCCAGCAGCGTAAGAGGCGGGGTAGCAGCTGATACGCAGTATTTT. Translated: CASSVRGGVAADTQYF.

The CDR3 here is CASSVSYRGANNEQFF. The CDR3 DNA is TGTGCCAGCAGCGTATCCTACAGGGGAGCGAACAATGAGCAGTTCTTC. The chain has TRBV5-6 and TRBJ2-1, with 7 bases aligning to TRBD1. There are 16 residues in the CDR3. CDR1 is SGHDT and CDR2 is YYEEEE in the germline V gene. Germline trimming cut 4 bases from V and 5 bases from J; bases unmatched to any gene: 12.

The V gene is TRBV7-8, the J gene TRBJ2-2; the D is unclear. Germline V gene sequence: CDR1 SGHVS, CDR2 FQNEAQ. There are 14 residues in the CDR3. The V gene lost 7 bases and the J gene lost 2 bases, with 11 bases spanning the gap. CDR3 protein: CASTQTDNTGELFF. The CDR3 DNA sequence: TGTGCCAGCACCCAGACTGATAACACCGGGGAGCTGTTTTTT.

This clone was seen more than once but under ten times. This chain's CDR3 is CASSVELNREAFF. The DNA for the CDR3 is TGTGCCAGCAGCGTAGAATTGAACAGGGAAGCTTTCTTT. The chain recombines TRBV9 with TRBJ1-1; possibly TRBD1 for D (5 bases). The CDR3 consists of 13 residues. Trimming removed 0 bases from V and 8 bases from J, with 11 bases in between. Germline CDR1 is SGDLS and CDR2 is YYNGEE.

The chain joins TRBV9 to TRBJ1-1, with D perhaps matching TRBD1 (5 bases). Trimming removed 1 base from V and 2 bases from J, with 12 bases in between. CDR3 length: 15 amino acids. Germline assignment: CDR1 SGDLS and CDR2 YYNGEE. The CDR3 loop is CASSVRETVNTEAFF. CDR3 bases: TGTGCCAGCAGCGTAAGAGAGACAGTAAACACTGAAGCTTTCTTT. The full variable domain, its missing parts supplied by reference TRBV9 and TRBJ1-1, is DSGVTQTPKHLITATGQRVTLRCSPRSGDLSVYWYQQSLDQGLQFLIQYYNGEERAKGNILERFSAQQFPDLHSELNLSSLELGDSALYFCASSVRETVNTEAFFGQGTRLTVV.

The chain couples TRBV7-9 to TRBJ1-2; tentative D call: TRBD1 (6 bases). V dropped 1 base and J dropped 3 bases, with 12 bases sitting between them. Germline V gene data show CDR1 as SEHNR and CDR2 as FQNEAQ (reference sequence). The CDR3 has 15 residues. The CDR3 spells CASSLGAGDDYGYTF. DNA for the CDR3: TGTGCCAGCAGCTTAGGGGCAGGGGACGACTATGGCTACACCTTC.

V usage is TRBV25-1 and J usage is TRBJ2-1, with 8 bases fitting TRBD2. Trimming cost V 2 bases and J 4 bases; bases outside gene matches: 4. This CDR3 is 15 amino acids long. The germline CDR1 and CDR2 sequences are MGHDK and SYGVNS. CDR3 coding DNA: TGTGCCAGCAGTGAAGGCCCTAGCGGGTACAATGAGCAGTTCTTC. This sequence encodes CASSEGPSGYNEQFF. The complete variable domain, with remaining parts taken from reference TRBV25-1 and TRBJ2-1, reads EADIYQTPRYLVIGTGKKITLECSQTMGHDKMYWYQQDPGMELHLIHYSYGVNSTEKGDLSSESTVSRIRTEHFPLTLESARPSHTSQYLCASSEGPSGYNEQFFGPGTRLTVL.

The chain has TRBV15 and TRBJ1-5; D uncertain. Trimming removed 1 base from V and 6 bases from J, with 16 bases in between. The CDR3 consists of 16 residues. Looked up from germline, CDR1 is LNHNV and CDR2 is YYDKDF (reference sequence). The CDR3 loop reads CATSRVGSGSGQPQHF. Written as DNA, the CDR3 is TGTGCCACCAGCAGAGTAGGTTCAGGCTCTGGTCAGCCCCAGCATTTT.